The 22 T cell receptor beta chains given below trace back to one sample, sequenced in a study of T cell responses to AZD1222 COVID-19 vaccine. Libraries were prepared by immunoSEQ multiplex PCR; TCRdb keeps only in-frame clonotypes and omits some of them. The table has 150,000 or so clones, around 90% seen once. The sample consisted of peripheral blood, taken on day 0 of AZD1222 vaccination. The receptors shown here come from an adult in good health.

V is TRBV6-5 and J is TRBJ2-7; no clear D. There are 11 residues in the CDR3. Trimming shortened V by 8 bases and J by 6 bases, and 11 bases separated the two germline ends. Germline V gene sequence: CDR1 MNHEY, CDR2 SVGAGI. The CDR3 sequence: CASSSGPEQYF. In DNA form, the CDR3 reads TGTGCCAGCTCCTCCGGGCCCGAGCAGTACTTC.

The CDR3 spells CASSYGQGTDTQYF. The CDR3 DNA reads TGTGCCAGCAGCTACGGACAGGGCACAGATACGCAGTATTTT. The genes are TRBV11-3 and TRBJ2-3; 7 nucleotides align to TRBD1. This CDR3 has 14 residues. V lost 4 bases and J lost 1; bases outside the gene matches: 2. CDR1 and CDR2 from the germline V gene are SGHNT and YENEEA.

The chain combines TRBV19 with TRBJ1-1; 10 positions agree with TRBD1. Germline lookup yields CDR1 LNHDA and CDR2 SQIVND (reference sequence). The CDR3 has 16 residues. With V trimmed by 8 bases and J by 4 bases, 13 bases remained unmatched. The CDR3 sequence: CASRRDRQGASTEAFF. DNA of the CDR3: TGTGCCAGTCGTCGCGACCGACAGGGGGCATCCACTGAAGCTTTCTTT.

Of note for this clone: At the DNA level, this CDR3 is encoded by other sequences in the same sample as well. The J gene is TRBJ2-1, the V gene TRBV11-2; 9 positions agree with TRBD2. CDR3 length equals 13 residues. The germline V gene encodes CDR1 SGHAT and CDR2 FQNNGV. Trimming at V came to 3 bases and at J to 10 bases, leaving 4 bases not matched to a gene. The CDR3 DNA follows: TGTGCCAGCAGCTTTTTAGCGGGAGTAGAGCAGTTCTTC. It is translated as CASSFLAGVEQFF.

The chain links TRBV10-3 to TRBJ2-7; maybe TRBD2 (5 bases). V lost 8 bases and J lost 0, with 14 bases in between. CDR1 and CDR2 from the germline V gene are ENHRY and SYGVKD. The CDR3 loop spans 14 amino acids. The CDR3 DNA is TGTGCCATCGTGGACTCTCCTAGCTCCTACGAGCAGTACTTC. Its protein is CAIVDSPSSYEQYF.

V is TRBV6-5 and J is TRBJ2-2; the match to TRBD1 covers 7 bases. V lost 8 bases to trimming and J lost 1 base; unmatched junction nucleotides: 7. From germline, CDR1 is MNHEY and CDR2 SVGAGI. CDR3 length equals 15 residues. The CDR3 loop is CASLKDRVNTGELFF. DNA of the CDR3: TGTGCCAGCCTTAAAGACAGGGTGAACACCGGGGAGCTGTTTTTT.

The gene calls are TRBV3-1 (or the pseudogene TRBV3-2) and TRBJ1-3; D might be TRBD1 (5 bases). Germline CDR1 is LGHDT and CDR2 is YNNKEL (reference sequence). Trimming removed 3 bases from V and 2 bases from J, with 14 bases in between. This CDR3 has 16 residues. Written as DNA, the CDR3 is TGTGCCAGCAGCCACGGAGGGGTCTCTGCTGGAAACACCATATATTTT. Residues: CASSHGGVSAGNTIYF.

The chain joins TRBV30 to TRBJ1-5; maybe TRBD1 (5 bases). CDR1 GTSNPN and CDR2 SVGIG come from the germline V gene (reference sequence). V lost 5 bases, J lost 1 base, and 9 bases lay in between. The length of the CDR3 is 13 residues. DNA for the CDR3: TGTGCCTGGGGCAGGGCAAGCAATCAGCCCCAGCATTTT. Amino acid sequence: CAWGRASNQPQHF.

The CDR3 coding sequence is TGTGCCAGCAGCCAAGATACTCACAGGGGACACACCGGGGAGCTGTTTTTT. Protein sequence: CASSQDTHRGHTGELFF. This chain joins TRBV3-1 (or the pseudogene TRBV3-2) and TRBJ2-2; 7 bases map to TRBD1. Trimming removed 0 bases from V and 3 bases from J; junction bases left unmatched: 7. This CDR3 spans 17 amino acids. Germline V gene data show CDR1 as LGHDT and CDR2 as YNNKEL (reference sequence).

The V gene is TRBV11-1, the J gene TRBJ2-1, with a tentative D call TRBD2 (5 bases). Germline V gene data show CDR1 as SGHAT and CDR2 as FQDESV (reference sequence). V was trimmed by 4 bases and J by 4 bases, leaving 14 bases between them. The CDR3 contains 15 residues. Written as DNA, the CDR3 is TGTGCCAGCAGCTACGGACTTCCCTTTTACAATGAGCAGTTCTTC. Residues: CASSYGLPFYNEQFF. The variable domain in full, with the rest retrieved from reference TRBV11-1 and TRBJ2-1, is EAEVAQSPRYKITEKSQAVAFWCDPISGHATLYWYRQILGQGPELLVQFQDESVVDDSQLPKDRFSAERLKGVDSTLKIQPAELGDSAMYLCASSYGLPFYNEQFFGPGTRLTVL.

The rearrangement joins TRBV2 to TRBJ1-5; 8 bases match TRBD1. With V trimmed by 5 bases and J by 3 bases, 12 bases remained unmatched. This CDR3 region has 17 residues. Germline V gives CDR1 SNHLY, CDR2 FYNNEI. The CDR3 reads CASSPGQGNIYNQPQHF. The CDR3, as DNA: TGTGCCAGCAGTCCCGGACAGGGCAATATTTACAATCAGCCCCAGCATTTT. Combining the CDR3 with reference TRBV2 and TRBJ1-5 gives the whole variable domain EPEVTQTPSHQVTQMGQEVILRCVPISNHLYFYWYRQILGQKVEFLVSFYNNEISEKSEIFDDQFSVERPDGSNFTLKIRSTKLEDSAMYFCASSPGQGNIYNQPQHFGDGTRLSIL.

In DNA form, the CDR3 reads TGTGCCAGCAGGGGGGGGACAGCCACTGGAAACACCATATATTTT. It specifies CASRGGTATGNTIYF. This rearrangement joins TRBV27 to TRBJ1-3, with 7 bases matching TRBD1. CDR1 and CDR2 from the germline V gene are MNHEY and SMNVEV (reference sequence). The J segment lost 2 bases and the V segment lost 6 bases, leaving 7 bases of the junction unmatched. The CDR3 totals 15 residues.

This rearrangement joins TRBV6-7 to TRBJ1-5; tentative D call: TRBD1 (5 bases). TRBV6-7 is an ORF for which the function is uncertain. The CDR3 is made up of 12 amino acids. With 7 bases removed from V and 4 bases from J, the gap between germline ends came to 8 bases. CDR3: CASTGGNQPQHF. The CDR3 DNA sequence: TGTGCCAGCACCGGGGGAAATCAGCCCCAGCATTTT.

The V gene is TRBV14, the J gene TRBJ2-3, with D possibly matching TRBD1 (5 bases). Trimming stripped 4 bases from V and 4 bases from J, with 9 bases between. The CDR3 is made up of 13 amino acids. Germline V gene sequence: CDR1 SGHDN, CDR2 FVKESK. The CDR3 DNA is TGTGCCAGCAGCCTCGGCAGGGCAGATACGCAGTATTTT. Its protein product is CASSLGRADTQYF.

This chain joins TRBV3-1 (or the pseudogene TRBV3-2) and TRBJ1-1, with 8 bases that match TRBD1. The CDR3 is made up of 14 amino acids. With 4 bases clipped from V and 0 bases from J, the junction kept 1 base outside the gene matches. CDR1 and CDR2 (germline): LGHDT, YNNKEL (reference sequence). As DNA, the CDR3 is TGTGCCAGCAGCCGGACAGGGCTGAACACTGAAGCTTTCTTT. Its protein product is CASSRTGLNTEAFF.

The chain has TRBV2 and TRBJ2-5; no clear D gene. Germline assignment: CDR1 SNHLY and CDR2 FYNNEI. The CDR3 covers 13 residues. With 11 bases removed from V and 0 bases from J, the gap between germline ends came to 13 bases. CDR3 in amino acids: CASALGYQETQYF. The CDR3, as DNA: TGTGCCTCAGCGTTAGGGTACCAAGAGACCCAGTACTTC.

This chain uses TRBV5-1 with TRBJ2-1, with TRBD2 identical over 7 bases. With V trimmed by 3 bases and J by 3 bases, 3 bases remained unmatched. This CDR3 is built from 14 residues. Per germline, CDR1 SGHRS and CDR2 YFSETQ. CDR3 DNA: TGCGCCAGCAGCTGGGAGGGACTCTACAATGAGCAGTTCTTC. Protein sequence: CASSWEGLYNEQFF.

The V and J genes are TRBV10-3 and TRBJ2-5; TRBD2 aligns across 15 bases. Losses at the gene ends were 6 bases for V and 7 bases for J; bases not matched to a gene: 6. There are 15 residues in the CDR3. The germline V gene has CDR1 ENHRY and CDR2 SYGVKD. As DNA, the CDR3 is TGTGCCATCAGCTCGGGACTAGCGGGGGGAGGGACCCAGTACTTC. Protein sequence: CAISSGLAGGGTQYF.

The chain employs TRBV30 and TRBJ2-1; D not certain. CDR1 and CDR2 from the germline V gene are GTSNPN and SVGIG (reference sequence). CDR3 length equals 10 residues. The germline V and J ends were trimmed by 5 bases and 6 bases, with 5 bases remaining between them. The CDR3 nucleotides read TGTGCCTGGGAGGCCAATGAGCAGTTCTTC. Translating gives CAWEANEQFF.

This chain links TRBV19 with TRBJ2-7; D might be TRBD2 (6 bases). CDR3 length: 16 residues. V was clipped by 5 bases and J by 2 bases, with 19 bases between them. From germline, CDR1 is LNHDA and CDR2 SQIVND (reference sequence). The CDR3: CASSPLPAGLPYEQYF. The CDR3 coding sequence is TGTGCCAGTAGTCCTCTCCCGGCGGGATTGCCCTACGAGCAGTACTTC.

The gene calls are TRBV6-5 and TRBJ2-3; D tentatively reads TRBD1 or TRBD2 (6 bases each). This CDR3 has 15 amino acids. V was cut by 6 bases and J by 2 bases, with 15 bases left in between. From germline, CDR1 is MNHEY and CDR2 SVGAGI. The CDR3 loop reads CASRRDTINTDTQYF. The DNA of the CDR3 is TGTGCCAGCAGGCGGGACACGATCAACACAGATACGCAGTATTTT.

The chain employs TRBV18 and TRBJ2-5, with unresolved D. The V gene lost 3 bases and the J gene lost 2 bases, with 7 bases spanning the gap. The CDR3 covers 13 residues. In germline, CDR1 is KGHSH, CDR2 LQKENI. The DNA for the CDR3 is TGTGCCAGCTCACCGACACCTCAAGAGACCCAGTACTTC. This gives the protein CASSPTPQETQYF.